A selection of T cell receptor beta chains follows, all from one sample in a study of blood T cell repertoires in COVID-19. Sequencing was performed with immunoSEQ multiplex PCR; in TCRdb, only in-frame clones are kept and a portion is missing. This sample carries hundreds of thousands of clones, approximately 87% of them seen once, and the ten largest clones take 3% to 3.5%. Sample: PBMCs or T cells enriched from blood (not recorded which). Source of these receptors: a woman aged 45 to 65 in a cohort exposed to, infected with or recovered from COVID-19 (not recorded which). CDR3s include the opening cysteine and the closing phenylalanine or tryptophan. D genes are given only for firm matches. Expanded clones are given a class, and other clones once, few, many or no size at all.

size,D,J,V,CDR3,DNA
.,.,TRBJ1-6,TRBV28,CASSMPSFDNSPLHF,TGTGCCAGCAGTATGCCTAGTTTCGATAATTCACCCCTCCACTTT
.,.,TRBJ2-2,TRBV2,CASSISGTGELFF,TGTGCCAGCAGTATTTCCGGTACCGGGGAGCTGTTTTTT
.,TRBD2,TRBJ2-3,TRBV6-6,CASSRKLAGVTDTQYF,TGTGCCAGCAGCCGAAAACTAGCGGGGGTCACAGATACGCAGTATTTT
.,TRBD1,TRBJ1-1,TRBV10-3,CAIRKQGETEAFF,TGTGCCATCAGAAAACAGGGGGAGACTGAAGCTTTCTTT
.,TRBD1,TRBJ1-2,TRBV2,CASRSGQGANYGYTF,TGTGCCAGCAGATCCGGACAGGGGGCTAACTATGGCTACACCTTC
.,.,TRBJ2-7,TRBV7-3,CASTPSSGEYYEQYF,TGTGCCAGCACCCCTTCTTCCGGGGAATACTACGAGCAGTACTTC
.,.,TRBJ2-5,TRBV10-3,CAISESGGRQETQYF,TGTGCCATCAGTGAGTCGGGAGGACGACAAGAGACCCAGTACTTC
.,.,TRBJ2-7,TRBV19,CASSIAQNYEQYF,TGTGCCAGTAGTATAGCACAGAACTACGAGCAGTACTTC
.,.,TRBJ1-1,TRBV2,CASRSGIQEAFF,TGTGCCAGCAGGAGTGGAATACAGGAAGCTTTCTTT
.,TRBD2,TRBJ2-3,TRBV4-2,CASSQESSSGGYDTQYF,TGTGCCAGCAGCCAAGAGAGTAGTAGCGGGGGTTATGATACGCAGTATTTT
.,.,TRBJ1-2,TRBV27,CASSLGRMYGYTF,TGTGCCAGCAGTTTGGGCAGGATGTATGGCTACACCTTC
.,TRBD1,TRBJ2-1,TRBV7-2,CASSRRYRGPINEQFF,TGTGCCAGCAGCAGACGCTACAGGGGACCGATCAATGAGCAGTTCTTC
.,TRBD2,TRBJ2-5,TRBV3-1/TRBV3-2,CASSQVGSGARETQYF,TGTGCCAGCAGCCAAGTGGGTAGCGGGGCCCGGGAGACCCAGTACTTC
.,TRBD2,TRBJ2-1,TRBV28,CASSLWVLAGGQDEQFF,TGTGCCAGCAGTTTATGGGTCTTAGCGGGGGGGCAAGATGAGCAGTTCTTC
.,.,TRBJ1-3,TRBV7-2,CASSSQTGLSGNTIYF,TGTGCCAGCAGCTCCCAGACAGGTCTCTCTGGAAACACCATATATTTT
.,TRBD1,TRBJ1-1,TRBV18,CASSQTTGSNTEAFF,TGTGCCAGCTCACAGACGACAGGGTCGAACACTGAAGCTTTCTTT
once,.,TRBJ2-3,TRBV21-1,CASSKGRGTTDTQYF,TGTGCCAGCAGCAAAGGTAGGGGGACCACAGATACGCAGTATTTT
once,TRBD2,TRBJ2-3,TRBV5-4,CASSRDSGGRGDTQYF,TGTGCCAGCAGCAGAGATAGCGGGGGGAGGGGAGATACGCAGTATTTT
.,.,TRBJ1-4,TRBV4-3,CASSQGAANEKLFF,TGCGCCAGCAGCCAAGGAGCGGCTAATGAAAAACTGTTTTTT
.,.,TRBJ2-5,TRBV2,CASSRSTGWETQYF,TGTGCCAGCAGTCGTTCCACCGGGTGGGAGACCCAGTACTTC
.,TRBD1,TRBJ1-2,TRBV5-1,CASSLEGTGSLVYGYTF,TGCGCCAGCAGCTTGGAAGGGACAGGGTCGCTGGTCTATGGCTACACCTTC
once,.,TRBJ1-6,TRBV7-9,CASSSLGAGSSPLHF,TGTGCCAGCAGCTCTTTGGGCGCGGGTTCCTCACCCCTCCACTTT
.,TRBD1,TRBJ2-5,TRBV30,CAWTGGAFVETQYF,TGTGCCTGGACAGGGGGCGCTTTCGTGGAGACCCAGTACTTC
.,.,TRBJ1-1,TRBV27,CASSLTGYTEAFF,TGTGCCAGCAGCTTGACAGGTTACACTGAAGCTTTCTTT